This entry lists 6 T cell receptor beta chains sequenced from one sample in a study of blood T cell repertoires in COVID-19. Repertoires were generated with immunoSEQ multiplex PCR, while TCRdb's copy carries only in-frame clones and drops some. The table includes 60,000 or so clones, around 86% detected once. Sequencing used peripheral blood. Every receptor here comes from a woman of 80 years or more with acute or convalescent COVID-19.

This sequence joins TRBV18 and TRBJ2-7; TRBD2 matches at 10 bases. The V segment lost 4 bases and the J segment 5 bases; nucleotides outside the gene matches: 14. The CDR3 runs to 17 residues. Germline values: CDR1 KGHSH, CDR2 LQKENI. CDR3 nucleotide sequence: TGTGCCAGCTCACTAGGGACTAGCGCCAACTACCACCACGAGCAGTACTTC. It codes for CASSLGTSANYHHEQYF.

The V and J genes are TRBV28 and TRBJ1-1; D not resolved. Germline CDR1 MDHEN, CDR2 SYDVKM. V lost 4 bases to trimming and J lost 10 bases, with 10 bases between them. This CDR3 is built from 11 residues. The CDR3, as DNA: TGTGCCAGCAGTTCCCGTCCGGTAGCTTTCTTT. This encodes CASSSRPVAFF.

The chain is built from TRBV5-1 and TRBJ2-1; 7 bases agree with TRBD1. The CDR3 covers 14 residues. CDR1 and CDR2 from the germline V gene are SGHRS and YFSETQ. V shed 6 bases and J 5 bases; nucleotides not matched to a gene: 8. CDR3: CASNNPGQNNEQFF. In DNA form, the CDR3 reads TGCGCCAGCAATAACCCGGGACAGAACAATGAGCAGTTCTTC.

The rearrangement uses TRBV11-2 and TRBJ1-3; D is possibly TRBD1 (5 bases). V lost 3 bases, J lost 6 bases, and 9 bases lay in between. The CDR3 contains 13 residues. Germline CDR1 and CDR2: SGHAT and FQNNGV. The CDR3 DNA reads TGTGCCAGCAGCTTTGGGACTTCAAACACCATATATTTT. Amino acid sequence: CASSFGTSNTIYF.

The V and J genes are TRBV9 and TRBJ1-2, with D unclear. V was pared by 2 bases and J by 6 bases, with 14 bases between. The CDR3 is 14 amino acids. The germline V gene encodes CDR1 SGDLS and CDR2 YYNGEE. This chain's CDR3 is CASSVGRWGDGYTF. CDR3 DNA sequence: TGTGCCAGCAGCGTCGGCCGGTGGGGAGATGGCTACACCTTC.

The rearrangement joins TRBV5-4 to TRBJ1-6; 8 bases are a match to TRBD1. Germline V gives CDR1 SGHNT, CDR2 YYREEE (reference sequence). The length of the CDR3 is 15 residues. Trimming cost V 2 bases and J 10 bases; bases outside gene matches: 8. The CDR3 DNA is TGTGCCAGCAGCTTTATGAAGGACAGGGACTCACCCCTCCACTTT. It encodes CASSFMKDRDSPLHF.